These T cell receptor beta chains were read from a single sample in a study of blood T cell repertoires in COVID-19. Assay used: immunoSEQ multiplex PCR; TCRdb lists only in-frame clones, some missing. This table has almost 350,000 clones, roughly 87% appearing once. Sequencing was carried out using peripheral blood. These receptors came from a woman aged 60 to 75 with COVID-19, enrolled during active disease. Both conserved end residues are part of each CDR3. D genes are given only for firm matches. Expanded clones get a size class; other rows say once, few or many, or leave the size out.

J gene | V gene | D gene | clone size | CDR3 protein | CDR3 DNA
TRBJ1-1 | TRBV5-5 | . | . | CASSFTSLNTEAFF | TGTGCCAGCAGCTTTACCAGTTTGAACACTGAAGCTTTCTTT
TRBJ2-3 | TRBV6-4 | TRBD2 | few | CASSDASGGDTDTQYF | TGTGCCAGCAGTGACGCTAGCGGGGGGGACACAGATACGCAGTATTTT
TRBJ1-5 | TRBV5-1 | TRBD1 | . | CASSGTGASNQPQHF | TGCGCCAGCAGCGGGACAGGGGCGAGCAATCAGCCCCAGCATTTT
TRBJ1-4 | TRBV14 | . | . | CASSHYGATNEKLFF | TGTGCCAGCAGCCATTACGGTGCAACTAATGAAAAACTGTTTTTT
TRBJ1-1 | TRBV5-4 | . | . | CASAWTTNTEAFF | TGTGCCAGCGCTTGGACAACGAACACTGAAGCTTTCTTT
TRBJ2-2 | TRBV5-4 | . | . | CASSLQGTGELFF | TGTGCCAGCAGCTTACAGGGTACCGGGGAGCTGTTTTTT
TRBJ2-7 | TRBV7-9 | . | . | CASSLAPRSYEQYF | TGTGCCAGCAGCTTAGCGCCACGGAGCTACGAGCAGTACTTC
TRBJ1-1 | TRBV7-9 | TRBD1 | . | CASRTGVGGEAFF | TGTGCCAGCAGAACAGGGGTGGGTGGTGAAGCTTTCTTT
TRBJ2-5 | TRBV28 | . | . | CASNSAGAGETQYF | TGTGCCAGCAATAGTGCGGGGGCGGGAGAGACCCAGTACTTC
TRBJ2-5 | TRBV19 | . | . | CASSTHSGTQYF | TGTGCCAGTAGTACCCACAGCGGGACCCAGTACTTC
TRBJ2-1 | TRBV2 | . | . | CASSPILSGNEQFF | TGTGCCAGCAGTCCAATCCTCTCAGGCAATGAGCAGTTCTTC
TRBJ2-7 | TRBV7-2 | TRBD1 | once | CASLRDRGSYEQYF | TGTGCCAGTCTCCGGGACAGGGGCTCCTACGAGCAGTACTTC
TRBJ1-5 | TRBV6-5 | TRBD1 | . | CASSYETGPDQPQHF | TGTGCCAGCAGTTACGAGACAGGGCCCGATCAGCCCCAGCATTTT
TRBJ2-7 | TRBV19 | TRBD1 | . | CASIGATGGKDYEQYF | TGTGCCAGTATAGGTGCGACAGGGGGCAAGGACTACGAGCAGTACTTC
TRBJ2-1 | TRBV19 | . | . | CASSIEDFPYEQFF | TGTGCCAGTAGTATAGAGGACTTCCCCTATGAGCAGTTCTTC
TRBJ1-2 | TRBV27 | . | . | CASCCRGPYGYTF | TGTGCCAGCTGCTGCAGGGGCCCCTATGGCTACACCTTC
TRBJ2-3 | TRBV10-3 | TRBD1 | . | CAISVGAGGTDTQYF | TGTGCCATCAGTGTGGGGGCAGGGGGAACAGATACGCAGTATTTT
TRBJ1-2 | TRBV19 | . | . | CASRLQERGYTF | TGTGCCAGTAGGCTACAGGAGCGAGGCTACACCTTC
TRBJ2-2 | TRBV19 | . | . | CASSRDANTGELFF | TGTGCCAGTAGCCGGGATGCGAACACCGGGGAGCTGTTTTTT
TRBJ2-5 | TRBV7-2 | . | . | CASSSPPSAETQYF | TGTGCCAGCAGCTCCCCCCCTAGCGCAGAGACCCAGTACTTC
TRBJ1-4 | TRBV7-9 | TRBD1 | . | CASSRTGGSEKLFF | TGTGCCAGCAGCCGGACAGGGGGCTCTGAAAAACTGTTTTTT
TRBJ1-2 | TRBV5-1 | TRBD1 | . | CASSTGTGGDGYGYTF | TGCGCCAGCAGCACAGGAACAGGGGGCGACGGCTATGGCTACACCTTC
TRBJ2-7 | TRBV7-9 | TRBD1 | once | CASSSRDSYEQYF | TGTGCCAGCAGCTCAAGGGACAGCTACGAGCAGTACTTC
TRBJ1-3 | TRBV11-2 | . | . | CASSLGLQGSSGNTIYF | TGTGCCAGCAGCTTAGGCCTCCAGGGAAGCTCTGGAAACACCATATATTTT
TRBJ1-1 | TRBV19 | . | . | CASSSVQMNTEAFF | TGTGCCAGTAGTTCGGTACAGATGAACACTGAAGCTTTCTTT
TRBJ1-2 | TRBV5-1 | . | . | CASSLVGAGPNYGYTF | TGCGCCAGCAGCTTGGTTGGAGCAGGGCCCAACTATGGCTACACCTTC